This TCR beta chain is drawn from a study of blood T cell repertoires in COVID-19. Sequencing was performed with immunoSEQ multiplex PCR; in TCRdb, only in-frame clones are kept and a portion is missing. In the table there are just over 90,000 clones, approximately 76% of which are singletons. Germline lookup yields CDR1 SGDLS and CDR2 YYNGEE. J lost 2 bases, V lost 0 bases, and 0 bases had no gene match. The CDR3 runs 14 residues. The material sequenced was peripheral blood. The genes are TRBV9 and TRBJ2-5; TRBD2 matches 8 bases. This TCR was sampled from a man in his 70s with acute or convalescent COVID-19. The CDR3 is CASSVGLAQETQYF. CDR3 DNA: TGTGCCAGCAGCGTAGGACTAGCGCAAGAGACCCAGTACTTC.